This T cell receptor (beta chain) originates from a study of cytomegalovirus exposure and HLA in healthy donors. Sequenced by immunoSEQ multiplex PCR; TCRdb stores in-frame clones only, minus some. The sample records 130,000 to 150,000 clones, 80% to 90% being singletons. Worth noting for this clone: The same CDR3 arises from other DNA sequences in this sample as well.

The length of the CDR3 is 14 residues. The germline V gene has CDR1 SGHRS and CDR2 YFSETQ. With V trimmed by 2 bases and J by 2 bases, 1 base remained unmatched. The sequencing sample was made of PBMCs. This receptor was obtained from a woman under 40 in good health and CMV-seropositive. The V gene is TRBV5-1, the J gene TRBJ2-1; 7 bases are a match to TRBD2. The CDR3 region has the DNA TGCGCCAGCAGCTTAGGGACTACCTACAATGAGCAGTTCTTC. It specifies CASSLGTTYNEQFF.